The 9 T cell receptor beta chains listed next were all sequenced from one sample in a study of patients and donors after allogeneic stem cell transplantation. A single record per CDR3 protein comes from TCRdb applying MiXCR to the RT-PCR reads. The table records 2,000 to 2,500 distinct CDR3 sequences, approximately 7.9% of them present only once. Sample: blood, either unsorted or a sorted T cell fraction (not recorded which). The receptors stem from a human donor who was either an allogeneic HSCT recipient or a stem cell or donor lymphocyte infusion donor (not recorded which). It is not recorded whose cells these are; they may come from a transplant donor.

A few counts support this clonotype. The chain couples TRBV23-1 to TRBJ2-7, with TRBD2 identical over 15 bases. TRBV23-1 belongs to the ORF category, with a function that is uncertain. The CDR3 sequence is 20 residues long. The junction had 12 bases not matched to a gene; V was cut back by 0 bases and J by 3 bases. CDR3 in amino acids: CASSQSGLAGGRSSDYEQYF. The CDR3 DNA reads TGCGCCAGCAGTCAATCGGGACTAGCGGGAGGACGATCCTCTGACTACGAGCAGTACTTC.

The chain carries TRBV5-1 and TRBJ2-2; the match to TRBD2 covers 7 bases. This CDR3 is built from 15 residues. Germline V lookup: CDR1 SGHRS, CDR2 YFSETQ. V lost 1 base to trimming and J lost 5 bases; unmatched junction nucleotides: 5. The CDR3 is CASSLRPGRTGELFF. For the CDR3, the DNA is TGCGCCAGCAGCTTGCGACCCGGGAGGACCGGGGAGCTGTTTTTT.

The chain combines TRBV30 with TRBJ2-7, with TRBD2 matching over 7 bases. Trimming removed 2 bases from V and 1 base from J; junction bases left unmatched: 5. The germline CDR1 and CDR2 sequences are GTSNPN and SVGIG (reference sequence). This CDR3 has 14 residues. CDR3 sequence: CAWSLSGMSYEQYF. The CDR3 coding sequence is TGTGCCTGGAGTCTGAGCGGGATGTCCTACGAGCAGTACTTC.

This clonotype is large in the sample. This chain joins TRBV10-3 and TRBJ2-1, with D perhaps matching TRBD2 (5 bases). Germline values: CDR1 ENHRY, CDR2 SYGVKD. V shed 10 bases and J shed 10 bases, with 14 bases lying between them. This CDR3 is 11 amino acids long. CDR3 sequence reads: CATLDQREQFF. CDR3 DNA sequence: TGTGCCACCCTAGACCAGCGGGAGCAGTTCTTC.

The chain employs TRBV11-3 and TRBJ2-6; unclear D gene. Trimming left V 5 bases short and J 2 bases short, with 4 bases between. This CDR3 region has 13 residues. Germline V gene lookup returns CDR1 SGHNT and CDR2 YENEEA. The CDR3 sequence is CASSATGANVLTF. In DNA, the CDR3 is TGTGCCAGCAGCGCTACTGGGGCCAACGTCCTGACTTTC.

This clonotype was seen only a few times. The chain employs TRBV7-2 and TRBJ2-1; 12 nucleotides match TRBD2. Germline V gene data show CDR1 as SGHTA and CDR2 as FQGNSA. J gave up 5 bases and V 5 bases, and 4 bases lay outside the gene matches. There are 15 residues in the CDR3. This CDR3 reads CASSRLAGGNNEQFF. The CDR3 DNA sequence: TGTGCCAGCAGCCGTCTAGCGGGAGGGAACAATGAGCAGTTCTTC.

Sample share makes this clonotype large. The J gene is TRBJ2-5, the V gene TRBV7-6, with D perhaps assigned TRBD1 or TRBD2 (6 bases each). Between the trimmed V and J ends, which lost 1 base and 4 bases, there was a span of 19 bases. This CDR3 region has 17 residues. CDR1 SGHVS and CDR2 FNYEAQ come from the germline V gene. CDR3 amino acids: CASSLVGSGALRETQYF. The CDR3, as DNA: TGTGCCAGCAGCTTAGTGGGATCGGGGGCCTTGAGAGAGACCCAGTACTTC.

The chain has TRBV10-3 and TRBJ1-2, with a tentative D call TRBD1 (5 bases). Per the germline V gene, CDR1 is ENHRY and CDR2 is SYGVKD. V shed 2 bases and J shed 8 bases, with 15 bases lying between them. The CDR3 runs 14 residues. Here the CDR3 DNA reads TGTGCCATCAGTGAGGCCACGAGGGGCGAAGGCTACACCTTC. Amino acids: CAISEATRGEGYTF.

This clonotype qualifies as medium-sized. The chain uses TRBV5-1 and TRBJ1-6; D gene unclear. CDR3 size: 17 residues. Deletions cut 0 bases from V and 6 bases from J, with 16 bases between. The germline gives CDR1 SGHRS, CDR2 YFSETQ. DNA for the CDR3: TGCGCCAGCAGCTTGGGGTCGCCGGCGGCCTCTAATTCACCCCTCCACTTT. The encoded protein is CASSLGSPAASNSPLHF.